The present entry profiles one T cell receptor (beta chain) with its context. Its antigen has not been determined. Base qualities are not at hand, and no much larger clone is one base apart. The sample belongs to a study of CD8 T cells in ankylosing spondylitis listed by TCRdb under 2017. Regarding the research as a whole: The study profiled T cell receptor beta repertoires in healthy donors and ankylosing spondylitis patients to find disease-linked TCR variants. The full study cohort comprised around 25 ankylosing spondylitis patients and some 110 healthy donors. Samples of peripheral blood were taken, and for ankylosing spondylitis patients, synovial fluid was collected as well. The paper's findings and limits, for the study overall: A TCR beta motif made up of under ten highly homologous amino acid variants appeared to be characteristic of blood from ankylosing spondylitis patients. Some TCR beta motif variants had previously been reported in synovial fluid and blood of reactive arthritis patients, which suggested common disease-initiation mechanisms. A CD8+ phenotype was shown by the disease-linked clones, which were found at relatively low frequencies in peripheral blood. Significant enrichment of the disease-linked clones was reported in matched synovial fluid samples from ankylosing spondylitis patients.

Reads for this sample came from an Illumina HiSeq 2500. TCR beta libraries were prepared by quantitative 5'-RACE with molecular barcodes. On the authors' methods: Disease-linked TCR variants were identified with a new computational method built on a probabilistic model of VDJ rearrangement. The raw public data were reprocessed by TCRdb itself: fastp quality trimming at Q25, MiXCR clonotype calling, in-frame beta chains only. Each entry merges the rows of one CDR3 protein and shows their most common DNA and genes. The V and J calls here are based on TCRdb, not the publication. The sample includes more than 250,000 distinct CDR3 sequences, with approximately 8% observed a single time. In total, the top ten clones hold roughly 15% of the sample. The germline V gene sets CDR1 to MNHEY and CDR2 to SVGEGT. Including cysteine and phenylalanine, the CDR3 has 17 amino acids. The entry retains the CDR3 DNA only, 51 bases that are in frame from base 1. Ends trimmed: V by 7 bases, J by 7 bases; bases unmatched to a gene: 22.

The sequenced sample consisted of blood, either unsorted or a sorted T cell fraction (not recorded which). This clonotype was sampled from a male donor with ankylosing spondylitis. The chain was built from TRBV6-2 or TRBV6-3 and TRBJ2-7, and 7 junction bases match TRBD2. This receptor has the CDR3 CASTHPEAHGTGGEQYF. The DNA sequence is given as TGTGCCAGCACCCATCCGGAAGCGCACGGCACCGGGGGGGAGCAGTACTTC.